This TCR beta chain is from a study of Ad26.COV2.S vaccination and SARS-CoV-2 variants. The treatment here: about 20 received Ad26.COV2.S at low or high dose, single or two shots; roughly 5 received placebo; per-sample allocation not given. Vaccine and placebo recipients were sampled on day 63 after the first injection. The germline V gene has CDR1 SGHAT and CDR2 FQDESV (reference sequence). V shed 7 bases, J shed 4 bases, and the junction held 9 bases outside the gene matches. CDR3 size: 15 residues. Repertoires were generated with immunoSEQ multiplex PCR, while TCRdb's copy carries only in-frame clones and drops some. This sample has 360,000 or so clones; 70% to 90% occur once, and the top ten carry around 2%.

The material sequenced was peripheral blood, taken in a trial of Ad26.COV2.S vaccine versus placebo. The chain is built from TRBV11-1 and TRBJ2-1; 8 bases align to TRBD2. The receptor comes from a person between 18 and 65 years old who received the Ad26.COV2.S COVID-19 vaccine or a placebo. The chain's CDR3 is CASTGGRKTYNEQFF. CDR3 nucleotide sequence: TGTGCCAGCACGGGCGGGAGGAAAACTTACAATGAGCAGTTCTTC.